The rows below give T cell receptor beta chains drawn from one sample of a study of T-cell memory formation after mild COVID-19. In TCRdb, the 5' RACE reads were re-called with MiXCR into one record per CDR3 protein. The sample has nearly 110,000 distinct CDR3 sequences, 9.5% to 15% seen once. The sequenced sample was PBMCs or a T cell subset sorted from them (not recorded which). These receptor sequences come from an adult woman who had mild COVID-19 (a few samples of this study predate the infection). Cell type and time point are not known. Both conserved end residues are part of each CDR3. A D gene is named only where the DNA matches it firmly. For some rows the clone size is stated as once, few or many, or as a class when expanded; others skip it.

TRBJ1-1	.	.	TRBV19	CASNVGGTEAFF	TGTGCCAGTAATGTAGGGGGCACTGAAGCTTTCTTT
TRBJ1-5	few	.	TRBV4-1	CASSPEGQGRDQPQHF	TGCGCCAGCAGCCCGGAGGGGCAGGGAAGGGATCAGCCCCAGCATTTT
TRBJ2-7	many	.	TRBV12-3/TRBV12-4	CASSPGAGEQYF	TGTGCCAGCAGTCCAGGGGCAGGGGAGCAGTACTTC
TRBJ2-5	few	TRBD1	TRBV12-3/TRBV12-4	CASSSLTPGQPYAQYF	TGTGCCAGCAGTTCGTTGACTCCGGGACAGCCGTATGCCCAGTACTTC
TRBJ2-5	.	.	TRBV9	CASSVASWEETQYF	TGTGCCAGCAGCGTAGCTTCCTGGGAAGAGACCCAGTACTTC
TRBJ2-3	few	TRBD2	TRBV27	CASSFFTSGVGDTQYF	TGTGCCAGCAGTTTTTTCACTAGCGGGGTGGGAGATACGCAGTATTTT
TRBJ2-7	many	.	TRBV5-1	CASSLNANEQYF	TGCGCCAGCAGCCTAAATGCTAACGAGCAGTACTTC
TRBJ1-2	few	TRBD1	TRBV7-9	CASSLIPGQVNYGYTF	TGTGCCAGCAGCTTAATCCCGGGACAGGTTAACTATGGCTACACCTTC
TRBJ2-7	few	.	TRBV5-5	CASSLGFAGTYEQYF	TGTGCCAGCAGCTTGGGGTTTGCGGGGACCTACGAGCAGTACTTC
TRBJ2-5	many	.	TRBV7-2	CASSRRVAGPKYF	TGTGCCAGCAGCCGCCGGGTGGCGGGGCCCAAGTACTTC
TRBJ2-1	.	.	TRBV5-6	CASSLGQIDEQFF	TGTGCCAGCAGCTTGGGACAGATCGATGAGCAGTTCTTC
TRBJ1-2	few	.	TRBV7-9	CASSPRRDGSNLNYGYTF	TGTGCCAGCAGCCCCCGCCGGGACGGAAGCAACCTTAACTATGGCTACACCTTC
TRBJ2-5	.	.	TRBV5-8	CASSYGPQEETQYF	TGTGCCAGCAGCTACGGGCCTCAGGAAGAGACCCAGTACTTC
TRBJ1-1	few	TRBD1	TRBV7-9	CASSPGTEPDPVAFF	TGTGCCAGCAGCCCCGGGACAGAGCCAGATCCGGTAGCTTTCTTT
TRBJ2-1	.	TRBD1	TRBV11-2	CASSIGTGRIEQFF	TGTGCCAGCAGCATCGGGACAGGCAGGATTGAGCAGTTCTTC
TRBJ2-3	few	.	TRBV4-2	CASSQRWGGDTQYF	TGTGCCAGCAGCCAAAGATGGGGCGGGGATACGCAGTATTTT
TRBJ1-1	.	TRBD1	TRBV20-1	CSARKTGIEAFF	TGCAGTGCTAGAAAGACAGGGATTGAAGCTTTCTTT
TRBJ2-1	few	.	TRBV5-1	CASSFGAEQFF	TGCGCCAGCAGCTTCGGAGCTGAGCAGTTCTTC
TRBJ2-5	.	TRBD1	TRBV4-2	CASSQDFWDRGPEETQYF	TGTGCCAGCAGCCAAGATTTTTGGGACAGGGGGCCCGAAGAGACCCAGTACTTC
TRBJ2-7	few	.	TRBV27	CASSFQGIDDEQYF	TGTGCCAGCAGTTTCCAGGGGATCGACGACGAGCAGTACTTC